Given below is one T cell receptor (beta chain) in context. Documented treatment: randomized to nivolumab then ipilimumab (arm A) or the reverse (arm B). Profiled with immunoSEQ multiplex PCR; TCRdb holds only in-frame clones, not every one. Of about 12,000 clones in the sample, roughly 24% were seen once. The V and J ends lost 3 bases and 7 bases, in that order; junction bases with no gene match: 22. CDR1 and CDR2 from the germline V gene are SGHVS and FNYEAQ. The CDR3 length is 20 residues. The data belong to a study of sequential checkpoint blockade in melanoma. Study at large: Matched biopsies came pretreatment and at week 13 for twenty-two patients.

This specimen consisted of tumor tissue (inferred from file names), obtained from a patient given nivolumab and ipilimumab in sequence. This chain links TRBV7-6 with TRBJ2-1, with 9 bases lining up with TRBD1. The origin of this receptor is a human donor with melanoma. CDR3 DNA: TGTGCCAGCAGCTTCCCCTACGATTGGACAGGGGATCCTCAGGGAAATGAGCAGTTCTTC. Protein product: CASSFPYDWTGDPQGNEQFF. The full variable domain, its missing parts supplied by reference TRBV7-6 and TRBJ2-1, is GAGVSQSPRYKVTKRGQDVALRCDPISGHVSLYWYRQALGQGPEFLTYFNYEAQQDKSGLPNDRFSAERPEGSISTLTIQRTEQRDSAMYRCASSFPYDWTGDPQGNEQFFGPGTRLTVL.